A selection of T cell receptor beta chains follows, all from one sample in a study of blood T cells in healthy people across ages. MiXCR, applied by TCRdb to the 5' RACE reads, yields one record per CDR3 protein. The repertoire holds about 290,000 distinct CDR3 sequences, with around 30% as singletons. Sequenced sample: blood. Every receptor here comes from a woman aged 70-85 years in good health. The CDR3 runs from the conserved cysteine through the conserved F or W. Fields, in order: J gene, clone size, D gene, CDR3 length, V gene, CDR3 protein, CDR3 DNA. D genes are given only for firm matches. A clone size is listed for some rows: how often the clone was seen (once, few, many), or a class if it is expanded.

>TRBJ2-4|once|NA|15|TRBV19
CASSNRAAMTNIQYF
TGTGCCAGTAGCAACAGGGCGGCGATGACGAACATTCAGTACTTC
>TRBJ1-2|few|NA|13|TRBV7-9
CASSLATEYGYTF
TGTGCCAGCAGCTTAGCGACAGAGTATGGCTACACCTTC
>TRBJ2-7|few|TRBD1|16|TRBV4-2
CASSHGTGSVPYEQYF
TGTGCCAGCAGCCATGGGACAGGGTCAGTACCCTACGAGCAGTACTTC
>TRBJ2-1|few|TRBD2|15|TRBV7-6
CASSFLRERYNEQFF
TGTGCCAGCAGCTTTTTGCGGGAGAGATACAATGAGCAGTTCTTC
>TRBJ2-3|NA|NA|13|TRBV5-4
CASSLAGAEPQYF
TGTGCCAGCAGCTTGGCAGGGGCAGAGCCGCAGTATTTT
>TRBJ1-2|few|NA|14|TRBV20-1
CSARDARYPYGYTF
TGCAGTGCTAGAGATGCGAGGTACCCCTATGGCTACACCTTC
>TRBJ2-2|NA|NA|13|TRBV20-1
CSARAANTGELFF
TGCAGTGCTAGGGCGGCGAACACCGGGGAGCTGTTTTTT
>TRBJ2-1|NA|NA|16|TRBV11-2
CASSLVEGRTVDEQFF
TGTGCCAGCAGCTTAGTCGAAGGCAGGACCGTTGATGAGCAGTTCTTC
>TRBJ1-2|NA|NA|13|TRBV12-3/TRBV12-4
CASSGEDRYGYTF
TGTGCCAGCAGTGGGGAGGATCGCTATGGCTACACCTTC
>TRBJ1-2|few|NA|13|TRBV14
CASSQDLGDGYTF
TGTGCCAGCAGCCAAGATCTCGGGGATGGCTACACCTTC
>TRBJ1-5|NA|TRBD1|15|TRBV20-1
CSAYRGHGGNQPLHF
TGCAGTGCTTACAGGGGGCATGGGGGCAATCAGCCCCTGCATTTT
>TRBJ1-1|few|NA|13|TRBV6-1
CASSRRGNTEAFF
TGTGCCAGCAGTCGGAGGGGGAACACTGAAGCTTTCTTT
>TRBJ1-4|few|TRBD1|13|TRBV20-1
CSAVRDRDEKLFF
TGCAGTGCTGTCCGGGACAGGGATGAAAAACTGTTTTTT
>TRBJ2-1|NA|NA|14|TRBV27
CASNGVGTYNEQFF
TGTGCCAGCAACGGGGTGGGTACCTACAATGAGCAGTTCTTC
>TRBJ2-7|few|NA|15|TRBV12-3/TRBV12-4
CASSFGGVTPYEQYF
TGTGCCAGCAGTTTTGGGGGAGTGACTCCCTACGAGCAGTACTTC
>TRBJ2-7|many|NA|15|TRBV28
CASSLAWGRSYEQYF
TGTGCCAGCAGTTTGGCCTGGGGACGCTCCTACGAGCAGTACTTC
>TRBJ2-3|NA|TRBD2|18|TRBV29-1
CSVELGLRASGETDTQYF
TGCAGCGTTGAATTGGGTTTGAGGGCTAGCGGGGAAACAGATACGCAGTATTTT
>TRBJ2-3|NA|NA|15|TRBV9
CASSVLADGTDTQYF
TGTGCCAGCAGCGTACTAGCTGATGGCACAGATACGCAGTATTTT
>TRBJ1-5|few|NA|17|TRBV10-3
CAISESGGTYSNQPQHF
TGTGCCATCAGTGAGAGTGGTGGCACCTACAGCAATCAGCCCCAGCATTTT
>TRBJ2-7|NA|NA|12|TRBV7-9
CASSARPDEQYF
TGTGCCAGCAGCGCCCGACCGGACGAGCAGTACTTC
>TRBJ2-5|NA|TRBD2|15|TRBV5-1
CASSSDGLAPETQYF
TGCGCCAGCAGCTCGGATGGACTAGCGCCAGAGACCCAGTACTTC
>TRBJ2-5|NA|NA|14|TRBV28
CASSFPRGWETQYF
TGTGCCAGCAGTTTCCCCCGGGGGTGGGAGACCCAGTACTTC
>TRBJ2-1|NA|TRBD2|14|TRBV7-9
CASRPTGTSGMQFF
TGTGCCAGCAGACCCACCGGGACTAGCGGGATGCAGTTCTTC
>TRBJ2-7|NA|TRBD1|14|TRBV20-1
CSASLGQRFYEQYF
TGCAGTGCTAGTTTGGGACAGAGATTCTACGAGCAGTACTTC
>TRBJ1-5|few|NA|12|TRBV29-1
CSVGSVGQPQHF
TGCAGCGTTGGTTCGGTCGGGCAGCCCCAGCATTTT
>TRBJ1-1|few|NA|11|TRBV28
CASSPDTEAFF
TGTGCCAGCAGCCCGGACACTGAAGCTTTCTTT
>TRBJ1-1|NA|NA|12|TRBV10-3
CAISGGIAEAFF
TGTGCCATCAGCGGCGGAATCGCTGAAGCTTTCTTT
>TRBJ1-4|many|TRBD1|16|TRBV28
CASSLRFDRANEKLFF
TGTGCCAGCAGCTTAAGATTCGACAGGGCGAATGAAAAACTGTTTTTT
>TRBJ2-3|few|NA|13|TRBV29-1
CSVVGGLADTQYF
TGCAGCGTTGTTGGGGGTTTGGCAGATACGCAGTATTTT
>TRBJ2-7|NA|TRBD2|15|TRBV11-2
CASRKTRLAAHEQYF
TGTGCCAGCAGAAAGACGAGACTAGCGGCCCACGAGCAGTACTTC
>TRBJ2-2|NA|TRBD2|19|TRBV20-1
CSAREGTSGRRAGDGELFF
TGCAGTGCTAGAGAGGGGACTAGCGGGAGGCGGGCCGGAGACGGGGAGCTGTTTTTT
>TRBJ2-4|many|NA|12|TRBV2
CASSYRENIQYF
TGTGCCAGCAGTTACAGGGAAAACATTCAGTACTTC
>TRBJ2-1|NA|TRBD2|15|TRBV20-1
CSARGPLAAYNEQFF
TGCAGTGCTAGAGGGCCCCTAGCGGCTTACAATGAGCAGTTCTTC
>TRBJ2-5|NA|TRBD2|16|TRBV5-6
CATGELAGGKGETQYF
TGTGCCACCGGGGAGCTAGCGGGAGGTAAAGGAGAGACCCAGTACTTC
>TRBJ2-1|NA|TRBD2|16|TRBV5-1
CASRDPGGRAPNEQFF
TGCGCCAGCAGGGACCCGGGCGGGAGGGCCCCCAATGAGCAGTTCTTC
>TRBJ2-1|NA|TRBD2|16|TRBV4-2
CASSRDPSGSYNEQFF
TGTGCCAGCAGCCGAGATCCTAGCGGATCCTACAATGAGCAGTTCTTC
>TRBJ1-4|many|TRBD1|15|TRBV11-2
CASSLTTGLGEKLFF
TGTGCCAGCAGCTTGACGACAGGGTTGGGGGAAAAACTGTTTTTT
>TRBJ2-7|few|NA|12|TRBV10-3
CAISEKGYEQYF
TGTGCCATCAGTGAGAAAGGGTACGAGCAGTACTTC
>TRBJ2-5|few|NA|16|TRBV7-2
CASSLAGGTREETQYF
TGTGCCAGCAGCTTAGCGGGGGGCACTAGGGAGGAGACCCAGTACTTC
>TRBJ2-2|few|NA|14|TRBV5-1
CASSSSRSTGELFF
TGCGCCAGCAGCTCCTCGAGGAGCACCGGGGAGCTGTTTTTT
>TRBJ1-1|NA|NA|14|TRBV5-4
CASSLETARPEAFF
TGTGCCAGCAGCCTCGAGACAGCGCGCCCTGAAGCTTTCTTT
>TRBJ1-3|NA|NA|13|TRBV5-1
CASSLNSGNTIYF
TGCGCCAGCAGCTTGAACTCTGGAAACACCATATATTTT
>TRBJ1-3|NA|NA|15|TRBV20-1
CSARDAGQERNTIYF
TGCAGTGCTAGAGACGCGGGGCAAGAGCGTAACACCATATATTTT
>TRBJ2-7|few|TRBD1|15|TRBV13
CASSSNAGGLREQYF
TGTGCCAGCAGCTCGAACGCAGGGGGTTTGCGCGAGCAGTACTTC
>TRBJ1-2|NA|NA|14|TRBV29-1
CSVEALGTNYGYTF
TGCAGCGTTGAAGCGCTTGGTACTAACTATGGCTACACCTTC
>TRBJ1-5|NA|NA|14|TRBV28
CASSPSSGWQPQHF
TGTGCCAGCAGTCCGTCTTCGGGGTGGCAGCCCCAGCATTTT
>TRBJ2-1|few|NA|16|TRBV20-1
CSARDSSGAGTSEQFF
TGCAGTGCTAGAGATTCCTCGGGGGCGGGGACGAGTGAGCAGTTCTTC
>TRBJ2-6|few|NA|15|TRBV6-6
CASSSLISGANVLTF
TGTGCCAGCTCCTCGCTGATCTCTGGGGCCAACGTCCTGACTTTC
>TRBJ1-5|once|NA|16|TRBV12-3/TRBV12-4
CASSHLSIPNNQPQHF
TGTGCCAGCAGCCACCTTTCGATACCCAACAATCAGCCCCAGCATTTT
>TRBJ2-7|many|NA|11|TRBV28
CASSSTYEQYF
TGTGCCAGCAGCTCAACCTACGAGCAGTACTTC
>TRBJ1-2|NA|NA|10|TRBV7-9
CASSQYGYTF
TGTGCCAGCAGCCAGTATGGCTACACCTTC
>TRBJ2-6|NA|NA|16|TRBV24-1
CATRGRDNSGANVLTF
TGTGCCACCAGGGGCAGGGACAACTCTGGGGCCAACGTCCTGACTTTC
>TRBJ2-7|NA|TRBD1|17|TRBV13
CASSSLGMGQGYHEQYF
TGTGCCAGCAGCTCCCTAGGGATGGGACAGGGGTACCACGAGCAGTACTTC
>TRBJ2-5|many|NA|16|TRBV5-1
CASSRVSRRAAETQYF
TGCGCCAGCAGCCGGGTTAGCCGGAGGGCCGCTGAGACCCAGTACTTC
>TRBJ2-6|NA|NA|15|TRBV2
CASSEPHSGANVLTF
TGTGCCAGCAGTGAACCCCACTCTGGGGCCAACGTCCTGACTTTC